Following are 14 T cell receptor beta chains from one sample sequenced in a study of ipilimumab plus nivolumab after autologous stem cell transplantation. Generated by immunoSEQ multiplex PCR, the TCRdb table keeps only in-frame clones and is missing some. This table holds 40,000 to 45,000 clones, about 91% found once. The sequenced sample was PBMCs, obtained in a trial of ipilimumab plus nivolumab as post-transplant consolidation. Every receptor here comes from a male donor with multiple myeloma.

V gene TRBV5-6 combines with J gene TRBJ2-1; no clear D. Germline V CDR1 and CDR2: SGHDT, YYEEEE. The length of the CDR3 is 15 residues. Trimming pared 0 bases from V and 7 bases from J, leaving 14 bases between. The CDR3 bases are TGTGCCAGCAGCTTGGTAGACACCCGTGGGAATGAGCAGTTCTTC. Translation: CASSLVDTRGNEQFF. The complete variable domain, with remaining parts taken from reference TRBV5-6 and TRBJ2-1, reads DAGVTQSPTHLIKTRGQQVTLRCSPKSGHDTVSWYQQALGQGPQFIFQYYEEEERQRGNFPDRFSGHQFPNYSSELNVNALLLGDSALYLCASSLVDTRGNEQFFGPGTRLTVL.

The chain uses TRBV5-6 and TRBJ1-4; no clear D. The germline gives CDR1 SGHDT, CDR2 YYEEEE. The CDR3 consists of 14 residues. V was trimmed by 0 bases and J by 10 bases, leaving 13 bases between them. The CDR3 loop reads CASSLVGPKSKLFF. CDR3 sequence (DNA): TGTGCCAGCAGCTTGGTTGGACCTAAGTCAAAACTGTTTTTT.

The chain employs TRBV4-1 and TRBJ2-7; 7 nucleotides match TRBD1. V was pared by 4 bases and J by 6 bases, with 12 bases of the junction left unmatched. This CDR3 comprises 15 residues. Germline CDR1 is MGHRA and CDR2 is YSYEKL. CDR3: CASSRLTGARSEQYF. CDR3 coding DNA: TGCGCCAGCAGCCGTCTCACAGGGGCCCGCTCCGAGCAGTACTTC.

V and J are TRBV29-1 and TRBJ2-5; D is possibly TRBD1 (5 bases). Germline values: CDR1 SQVTM, CDR2 ANQGSEA. V gave up 3 bases and J gave up 0 bases, with 11 bases separating them. This CDR3 is built from 14 residues. The CDR3 sequence is CSVEPGPNQETQYF. CDR3 bases: TGCAGCGTTGAGCCAGGGCCGAACCAAGAGACCCAGTACTTC.

The gene calls are TRBV11-2 and TRBJ2-7; TRBD2 might be the D (6 bases). Germline V gives CDR1 SGHAT, CDR2 FQNNGV. V was cut by 1 base and J by 3 bases, with 16 bases left in between. This CDR3 is 16 amino acids long. The CDR3 spells CASSLVAGNLYYEQYF. DNA of the CDR3: TGTGCCAGCAGCTTAGTTGCGGGGAATTTATACTACGAGCAGTACTTC.

The V and J genes are TRBV27 and TRBJ1-1; 7 nucleotides align to TRBD1. CDR1 is MNHEY and CDR2 is SMNVEV in the germline V gene (reference sequence). V was clipped by 2 bases and J by 6 bases; unmatched bases: 6. This CDR3 region has 14 residues. The CDR3 loop reads CASSLDGTAAEAFF. The CDR3 DNA follows: TGTGCCAGCAGTTTAGACGGGACAGCCGCTGAAGCTTTCTTT.

The CDR3 nucleotides read TGTGCCAGCAGCTTAAGCGGGGGGGTGGACACCGGGGAGCTGTTTTTT. Amino acids: CASSLSGGVDTGELFF. The V and J genes are TRBV7-6 and TRBJ2-2; 10 bases are a match to TRBD2. The length of the CDR3 is 16 residues. Germline CDR1 SGHVS, CDR2 FNYEAQ. Germline trimming cut 2 bases from V and 3 bases from J; bases unmatched to any gene: 3.

The V call is TRBV18, the J call TRBJ2-7, with 10 bases lining up with TRBD2. The J segment lost 5 bases and the V segment lost 2 bases, leaving 3 bases of the junction unmatched. Per germline, CDR1 KGHSH and CDR2 LQKENI. The CDR3 contains 14 residues. The CDR3 protein is CASSPKRGGDEQYF. As DNA, the CDR3 is TGTGCCAGCTCACCAAAGCGGGGGGGCGACGAGCAGTACTTC.

This chain connects TRBV4-3 to TRBJ2-7; D not resolved. The CDR3 length is 16 residues. From germline, CDR1 is LGHNA and CDR2 YSLEER. Trimming stripped 1 base from V and 2 bases from J, with 15 bases between. The CDR3 DNA reads as TGCGCCAGCAGCCAAGCGGTCCGGCCTCCGACCTACGAGCAGTACTTC. This encodes CASSQAVRPPTYEQYF.

V gene TRBV7-2 combines with J gene TRBJ2-3; D uncertain. Germline V gene lookup returns CDR1 SGHTA and CDR2 FQGNSA. With 0 bases removed from V and 5 bases from J, the gap between germline ends came to 21 bases. CDR3 length equals 18 residues. The CDR3 region is CASSLAHLTLTRGDTQYF. The DNA of the CDR3 is TGTGCCAGCAGCTTAGCCCACCTTACCCTCACCCGCGGAGATACGCAGTATTTT.

V and J are TRBV7-9 and TRBJ1-1, with TRBD1 as a possible D gene (6 bases). This CDR3 is 16 amino acids long. Germline assignment: CDR1 SEHNR and CDR2 FQNEAQ (reference sequence). V was shortened by 5 bases and J by 0 bases, with 16 bases between the two germline ends. This CDR3 is CASSPDLGHMNTEAFF. In DNA, the CDR3 is TGTGCCAGCAGCCCCGACCTGGGACACATGAACACTGAAGCTTTCTTT.

This rearrangement joins TRBV5-1 to TRBJ1-5; D call uncertain. The length of the CDR3 is 13 residues. Germline-derived CDR1 and CDR2 are SGHRS and YFSETQ. The germline V and J ends were trimmed by 0 bases and 3 bases, with 4 bases remaining between them. CDR3 nucleotides: TGCGCCAGCAGCTTGGGGTTCAATCAGCCCCAGCATTTT. This sequence encodes CASSLGFNQPQHF.

The chain couples TRBV7-5 to TRBJ2-7; the D call TRBD2 from the table was never checked on the DNA. TRBV7-5 is a recognized pseudogene. This CDR3 contains 12 residues. In DNA form, the CDR3 reads TGTGCCATACCGACTCAAACCTACGAGCAGTACTTC. This gives the protein CAIPTQTYEQYF.

The V gene is TRBV5-6, the J gene TRBJ1-1; D remains unclear. The length of the CDR3 is 15 residues. CDR1 and CDR2 (germline): SGHDT, YYEEEE. The V end was cut by 0 bases, the J end by 3 bases, with 12 bases between. CDR3 DNA: TGTGCCAGCAGCTTGGCCGATGGGGTTTACACTGAAGCTTTCTTT. Its protein product is CASSLADGVYTEAFF.